One and the same sample provided the 2 T cell receptor beta chains below, sequenced in a study of blood T cell repertoires in COVID-19 (dated by TCRdb to the early 2020s). Library preparation employed the immunoSEQ multiplex PCR assay. The clones in this table, taken by TCRdb from immuneACCESS, are in-frame only. Not every clone is retained; where verified, under half of the shortfall comes from an unresolved V gene, and the cause of the rest is unknown. This sample has tens of thousands of clones in its table, and 88% of those were observed once. The ten largest clones take up around 8.5% of the sample. What was sequenced was peripheral blood. These receptor sequences come from a man between 60 and 70 years old with active COVID-19.

The rearrangement joins TRBV5-6 to TRBJ1-3; no clear D. CDR3 size: 16 residues. Trimming removed 3 bases from V and 0 bases from J, with 13 bases in between. CDR1 is SGHDT, CDR2 YYEEEE, per germline. DNA of the CDR3: TGTGCCAGCAGCTGGACGGGAAGGGACTCTGGAAACACCATATATTTT. This sequence encodes CASSWTGRDSGNTIYF.

V is TRBV5-1 and J is TRBJ2-1; 10 bases are shared with TRBD2. CDR1 SGHRS and CDR2 YFSETQ come from the germline V gene. V trimming: 1 base; J trimming: 2 bases; junction bases outside the gene matches: 6. This CDR3 contains 17 residues. The CDR3 loop reads CASSLTSGTTAYNEQFF. CDR3 sequence (DNA): TGCGCCAGCAGCTTGACTAGCGGGACAACTGCCTACAATGAGCAGTTCTTC.